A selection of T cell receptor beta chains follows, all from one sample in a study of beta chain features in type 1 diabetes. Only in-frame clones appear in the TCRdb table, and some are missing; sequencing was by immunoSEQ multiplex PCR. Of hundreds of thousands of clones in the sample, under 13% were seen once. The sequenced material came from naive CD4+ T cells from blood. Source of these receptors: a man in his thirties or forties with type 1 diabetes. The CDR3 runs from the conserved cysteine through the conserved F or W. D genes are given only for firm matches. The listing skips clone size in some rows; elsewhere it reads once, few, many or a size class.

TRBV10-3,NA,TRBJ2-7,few,CAISGGSYEQYF,TGTGCCATCAGTGGGGGCAGCTACGAGCAGTACTTC
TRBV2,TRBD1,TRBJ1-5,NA,CASMGTVNQPQHF,TGTGCCAGCATGGGGACAGTCAATCAGCCCCAGCATTTT
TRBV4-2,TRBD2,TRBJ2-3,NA,CASSLTSGASSTDTQYF,TGTGCCAGCAGCTTGACTAGCGGAGCGTCTAGCACAGATACGCAGTATTTT
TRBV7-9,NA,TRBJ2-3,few,CASSLDRQTDTQYF,TGTGCCAGCAGCTTAGATCGACAAACAGATACGCAGTATTTT
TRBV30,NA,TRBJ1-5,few,CAWSGQYSNQPQHF,TGTGCCTGGAGTGGACAGTATAGCAATCAGCCCCAGCATTTT
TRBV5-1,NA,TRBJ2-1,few,CASSLVDTSYNEQFF,TGCGCCAGCAGCTTGGTGGACACTTCTTACAATGAGCAGTTCTTC
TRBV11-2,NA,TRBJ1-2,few,CASTAAALDYGYTF,TGTGCCAGCACTGCGGCAGCCTTGGACTATGGCTACACCTTC
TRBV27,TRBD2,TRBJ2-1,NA,CASTREGSSYNEQFF,TGTGCCAGCACCAGGGAGGGGAGCTCCTACAATGAGCAGTTCTTC
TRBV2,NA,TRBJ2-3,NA,CASGGLLLGDTQYF,TGTGCCAGCGGAGGGCTACTGTTGGGAGATACGCAGTATTTT
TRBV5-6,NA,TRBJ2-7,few,CASSPMGGLISYEQYF,TGTGCCAGCAGCCCAATGGGTGGGCTCATCTCCTACGAGCAGTACTTC